Below are 13 T cell receptor beta chains sequenced from a single sample in a study of radiation and T cells in renal cell carcinoma (dated by TCRdb to the early 2020s). Library creation used the immunoSEQ multiplex PCR assay. This is the immuneACCESS table as TCRdb keeps it, with only in-frame sequences that have V and J called. A part of the clones is gone; compared with another copy, unresolved V genes explain less than half, and the rest is unexplained. The sample table lists some 130,000 clones, roughly four fifths of them with a count of one. Around 1.8% of the sample is taken by the ten largest. The time point label corresponds to: blood 2 weeks post-SBRT. This sample's treatment or condition label indicates: 15 Gy SBRT to primary tumor, nephrectomy 4 weeks later. Sequenced here: blood, sampled from a patient whose treatment included radiotherapy and nephrectomy. Receptor source: a woman aged 60-75 years with renal cell carcinoma.

The CDR3 reads CASSIVPGQGWEQFF. CDR3 DNA: TGTGCCAGTAGTATAGTCCCGGGACAGGGTTGGGAGCAGTTCTTC. The chain links TRBV19 to TRBJ2-1; TRBD1 aligns across 9 bases. After removal of 1 base from V and 10 bases from J, the junction contained 8 bases not matched to a gene. The CDR3 loop spans 15 amino acids. Per the germline V gene, CDR1 is LNHDA and CDR2 is SQIVND (reference sequence).

This sequence joins TRBV27 and TRBJ1-5; TRBD1 might be the D (6 bases). Germline-derived CDR1 and CDR2 are MNHEY and SMNVEV (reference sequence). The CDR3 is 18 residues long. The V and J ends lost 5 bases and 0 bases respectively, with 20 bases between them. The CDR3, as DNA: TGTGCCAGCAGTCGGGGAGGGGGAAACCGAATTAGCAATCAGCCCCAGCATTTT. This encodes CASSRGGGNRISNQPQHF.

This rearrangement joins TRBV7-9 to TRBJ2-7; 11 bases agree with TRBD1. The germline CDR1 and CDR2 sequences are SEHNR and FQNEAQ (reference sequence). The CDR3 runs to 16 residues. V shed 5 bases, J shed 3 bases, and the junction held 9 bases outside the gene matches. CDR3 sequence: CASSAIGTGGVYEQYF. CDR3 DNA: TGTGCCAGCAGCGCGATTGGGACAGGGGGTGTCTACGAGCAGTACTTC.

The chain couples TRBV10-1 to TRBJ2-3; D not certain. Between the trimmed V and J ends, which lost 0 bases and 3 bases, there was a span of 10 bases. The germline gives CDR1 WNHNN, CDR2 SYGVQD (reference sequence). The CDR3 extends over 15 amino acids. For the CDR3, the DNA is TGCGCCAGCAGTGAGTCGGGCCACCAGACAGATACGCAGTATTTT. Encoded protein: CASSESGHQTDTQYF.

The table lists this clone with a few counts. This chain joins TRBV5-1 and TRBJ1-1; D is ambiguous. Trimming shortened V by 0 bases and J by 1 base, and 19 bases separated the two germline ends. Germline CDR1 is SGHRS and CDR2 is YFSETQ. This CDR3 is 18 amino acids long. CDR3 protein: CASSLGHNDFLPNTEAFF. The CDR3 nucleotides are TGCGCCAGCAGCTTGGGTCATAACGATTTTTTGCCGAACACTGAAGCTTTCTTT.

The CDR3 loop reads CAHPVGDSYNEQFF. Written as DNA, the CDR3 is TGTGCCCACCCCGTGGGGGACTCCTACAATGAGCAGTTCTTC. This chain joins TRBV7-9 and TRBJ2-1; either TRBD1 or TRBD2 may fit D (5 bases each). Trimming shortened V by 11 bases and J by 0 bases, and 14 bases separated the two germline ends. Germline loops: CDR1 SEHNR, CDR2 FQNEAQ (reference sequence). CDR3 length equals 14 residues.

The chain couples TRBV28 to TRBJ2-5, with D uncertain. The CDR3 sequence is 13 residues long. CDR1 is MDHEN, CDR2 SYDVKM, per germline. Trimming took off 8 bases at V and 2 bases at J, with 12 bases between the two ends. The chain's CDR3 is CASGEQQQETQYF. The CDR3 coding sequence is TGTGCCAGCGGAGAACAGCAACAAGAGACCCAGTACTTC.

V is TRBV4-3 and J is TRBJ2-1, with 13 bases fitting TRBD2. CDR1 and CDR2 (germline): LGHNA, YSLEER. The V and J ends lost 4 bases and 9 bases, in that order; junction bases with no gene match: 9. The CDR3 totals 16 residues. DNA of the CDR3: TGCGCCAGCAGCCTCAAACTAGCGGGAGGGCCTGGTGAGCAGTTCTTC. This encodes CASSLKLAGGPGEQFF.

CDR3 sequence reads: CASSLEGQGIDTQYF. The DNA for the CDR3 is TGCGCCAGCAGCTTGGAAGGACAGGGAATAGATACGCAGTATTTT. The chain uses TRBV5-1 and TRBJ2-3, with TRBD1 identical over 8 bases. The germline gives CDR1 SGHRS, CDR2 YFSETQ. The CDR3 totals 15 residues. V shed 0 bases and J 5 bases; nucleotides not matched to a gene: 5.

This clone came up a few times. The rearrangement uses TRBV6-5 and TRBJ1-2; 9 bases map to TRBD1. V was clipped by 6 bases and J by 7 bases; unmatched bases: 6. In germline, CDR1 is MNHEY, CDR2 SVGAGI. This CDR3 is 13 amino acids long. CDR3 DNA sequence: TGTGCCAGCAGGTCGGACAGGGGCTCTGGCTACACCTTC. Protein sequence: CASRSDRGSGYTF.

This chain connects TRBV5-1 to TRBJ2-2; D is perhaps TRBD1 (6 bases). The germline V gene has CDR1 SGHRS and CDR2 YFSETQ. Trimming pared 2 bases from V and 0 bases from J, leaving 11 bases between. This CDR3 is built from 16 residues. The CDR3: CASSFLGDTNTGELFF. The CDR3 coding sequence is TGCGCCAGCAGCTTTCTTGGGGACACGAACACCGGGGAGCTGTTTTTT.

The rearrangement links TRBV28 to TRBJ2-5; D is unresolved. Trimming stripped 6 bases from V and 2 bases from J, with 13 bases between. This CDR3 is built from 14 residues. In germline, CDR1 is MDHEN, CDR2 SYDVKM. For the CDR3, the DNA is TGTGCCAGCAGCCTGACATACCCACAAGAGACCCAGTACTTC. Protein: CASSLTYPQETQYF.

The gene calls are TRBV11-3 and TRBJ1-1; 7 bases line up with TRBD1. Trimming at V came to 1 base and at J to 3 bases, leaving 2 bases not matched to a gene. CDR1 SGHNT and CDR2 YENEEA come from the germline V gene. CDR3 length: 14 amino acids. The CDR3 DNA reads TGTGCCAGCAGCTTAGCAGGGGGTGACACTGAAGCTTTCTTT. It encodes CASSLAGGDTEAFF.